Shown below are 18 T cell receptor beta chains from a single sample sequenced in a study of blood T cell repertoires in COVID-19. Assay used: immunoSEQ multiplex PCR; TCRdb lists only in-frame clones, some missing. This sample has approximately 83,000 clones, with 60% to 85% found just once. The sample consisted of peripheral blood. Receptor source: a woman older than 75 with acute or convalescent COVID-19.

The rearrangement uses TRBV10-3 and TRBJ2-3; D perhaps matches TRBD1 (5 bases). Germline V gene sequence: CDR1 ENHRY, CDR2 SYGVKD. CDR3 length: 15 residues. V was pared by 5 bases and J by 1 base, with 13 bases between. This chain's CDR3 is CAISLGVVGTDTQYF. DNA for the CDR3: TGTGCCATCAGTTTAGGGGTGGTCGGCACAGATACGCAGTATTTT.

The chain uses TRBV29-1 and TRBJ2-7; 8 bases map to TRBD2. The ends lost 6 bases at V and 5 bases at J; junction bases unmatched: 12. CDR3 length: 14 residues. The V gene's germline CDR1 is SQVTM and CDR2 ANQGSEA. The CDR3 DNA sequence: TGCAGCGTGACTATTCCCCGGGGGGGCCACGAGCAGTACTTC. It specifies CSVTIPRGGHEQYF.

The chain links TRBV6-5 to TRBJ1-5, with TRBD1 identical over 8 bases. Losses at the gene ends were 5 bases for V and 5 bases for J; bases not matched to a gene: 5. CDR1 and CDR2 (germline): MNHEY, SVGAGI. This CDR3 is 14 amino acids long. The CDR3 DNA follows: TGTGCCAGCAGTACCGGACAGGGTGATCAGCCCCAGCATTTT. It translates to CASSTGQGDQPQHF.

The chain recombines TRBV4-2 with TRBJ1-1; 9 nucleotides align to TRBD1. After removal of 0 bases from V and 3 bases from J, the junction contained 8 bases not matched to a gene. This CDR3 spans 17 amino acids. Germline V gives CDR1 LGHNA, CDR2 YNFKEQ. The CDR3 spells CASSQEIVQGADTEAFF. The CDR3 DNA is TGTGCCAGCAGCCAAGAGATTGTACAGGGGGCGGACACTGAAGCTTTCTTT.

V is TRBV6-1 and J is TRBJ2-5, with 11 nucleotides matching TRBD1. Germline lookup yields CDR1 MNHNS and CDR2 SASEGT. The CDR3 consists of 14 residues. The J segment lost 6 bases and the V segment lost 3 bases, leaving 3 bases of the junction unmatched. The CDR3 DNA sequence: TGTGCCAGCAGTGAGGACAGGGGGCGACAGACCCAGTACTTC. The encoded protein is CASSEDRGRQTQYF.

The V and J genes are TRBV5-5 and TRBJ1-2; maybe TRBD1 (6 bases). CDR3 length equals 14 residues. The germline V gene encodes CDR1 SGHKS and CDR2 YYEKEE (reference sequence). The V end was cut by 2 bases, the J end by 4 bases, with 12 bases between. The CDR3 DNA sequence: TGTGCCAGCAGCTTCCGTGTAGGGGGCTATGGCTACACCTTC. As protein: CASSFRVGGYGYTF.

Written as DNA, the CDR3 is TGTGCCAGTACGGGAGTCACAGGGGGCGGAGCAGATACGCAGTATTTT. It specifies CASTGVTGGGADTQYF. This chain uses TRBV19 with TRBJ2-3; 9 nucleotides match TRBD1. Germline assignment: CDR1 LNHDA and CDR2 SQIVND (reference sequence). V was clipped by 7 bases and J by 4 bases; unmatched bases: 12. The length of the CDR3 is 16 residues.

There are a few counts of this clone. This chain uses TRBV28 with TRBJ1-3, with D uncertain. Per the germline V gene, CDR1 is MDHEN and CDR2 is SYDVKM. V lost 7 bases and J 4 bases, leaving 20 bases between the germline ends. The length of the CDR3 is 16 residues. The CDR3 loop is CASTTPSSGHGNTIYF. DNA of the CDR3: TGTGCCAGCACAACTCCTTCTAGCGGGCACGGAAACACCATATATTTT.

The chain links TRBV4-3 to TRBJ1-1; D is unclear. V was clipped by 0 bases and J by 2 bases, with 7 bases between them. Germline loops: CDR1 LGHNA, CDR2 YSLEER. This CDR3 comprises 14 residues. The CDR3 reads CASSQDTDNTEAFF. The CDR3 DNA reads as TGCGCCAGCAGCCAAGATACAGACAACACTGAAGCTTTCTTT.

The V and J genes are TRBV5-1 and TRBJ1-2; TRBD1 might be the D (6 bases). Germline-derived CDR1 and CDR2 are SGHRS and YFSETQ. CDR3 length equals 15 residues. The V end lost 0 bases, the J end lost 4 bases, and 13 bases lay between the germline ends. The CDR3 DNA sequence: TGCGCCAGCAGCTTGGACGGGGTAGGGGGCTATGGCTACACCTTC. This codes for CASSLDGVGGYGYTF. The complete variable domain, with remaining parts taken from reference TRBV5-1 and TRBJ1-2, reads KAGVTQTPRYLIKTRGQQVTLSCSPISGHRSVSWYQQTPGQGLQFLFEYFSETQRNKGNFPGRFSGRQFSNSRSEMNVSTLELGDSALYLCASSLDGVGGYGYTFGSGTRLTVV.

The chain employs TRBV20-1 and TRBJ1-4; TRBD1 might be the D (5 bases). Germline V lookup: CDR1 DFQATT, CDR2 SNEGSKA (reference sequence). V lost 3 bases, J lost 0 bases, and 8 bases lay in between. This CDR3 contains 14 residues. In DNA, the CDR3 is TGCAGTGCTAGTACAGGAGCAACTAATGAAAAACTGTTTTTT. Translated: CSASTGATNEKLFF.

The chain uses TRBV18 and TRBJ1-6, with D possibly being TRBD1 (6 bases). This CDR3 region has 16 residues. The V end was cut by 5 bases, the J end by 5 bases, with 16 bases between. Looked up from germline, CDR1 is KGHSH and CDR2 is LQKENI. The CDR3 region has the DNA TGTGCCAGCTCATCAGGGGAGTATGCGAATAATTCACCCCTCCACTTT. Amino acids: CASSSGEYANNSPLHF.

The chain recombines TRBV15 with TRBJ2-7, with a tentative D call TRBD2 (6 bases). The germline V gene encodes CDR1 LNHNV and CDR2 YYDKDF (reference sequence). This CDR3 region has 16 residues. The V and J ends lost 9 bases and 0 bases respectively, with 21 bases between them. In DNA, the CDR3 is TGTGCCACAATAAAGGAAGGGGACGGGAGCTCCTACGAGCAGTACTTC. This sequence encodes CATIKEGDGSSYEQYF.

CDR3 in DNA: TGTGCCAGTGGCAGCGCCACGGCAACTAATGAAAAACTGTTTTTT. This codes for CASGSATATNEKLFF. This chain joins TRBV19 and TRBJ1-4; the D is unclear. Germline V gene sequence: CDR1 LNHDA, CDR2 SQIVND (reference sequence). This CDR3 spans 15 amino acids. Trimming stripped 8 bases from V and 0 bases from J, with 13 bases between.

The rearrangement links TRBV7-8 to TRBJ2-2; no clear D. Trimming took 1 base from V and 6 from J, leaving 9 bases between them. The CDR3 runs to 14 residues. Germline loops: CDR1 SGHVS, CDR2 FQNEAQ. In DNA form, the CDR3 reads TGTGCCAGCAGCTTAGGTCCCCCTTCCGGGGAGCTGTTTTTT. It encodes CASSLGPPSGELFF.

This clone was detected only a few times. The chain has TRBV21-1 and TRBJ1-2; no check of the table's D call, TRBD1, against the DNA was made. TRBV21-1 is classified as a pseudogene. The CDR3 length is 15 residues. CDR3 coding DNA: TGTGCCAGCAGCAAATGTCAGTGCCAGGGGCATGGCTACACCTTC. It is translated as CASSKCQCQGHGYTF.

This chain links TRBV5-8 with TRBJ2-1; 7 bases agree with TRBD1. The ends lost 4 bases at V and 7 bases at J; junction bases unmatched: 11. CDR3 length: 15 amino acids. Germline V gene sequence: CDR1 SGHTS, CDR2 YDEGEE. CDR3 DNA: TGTGCCAGCAGCGTCACGACAGGGTTCGGTAATGAGCAGTTCTTC. Encoded protein: CASSVTTGFGNEQFF.

The J gene is TRBJ2-1, the V gene TRBV7-2; tentative D call: TRBD2 (6 bases). Germline lookup yields CDR1 SGHTA and CDR2 FQGNSA. There are 12 residues in the CDR3. Trimming took 1 base from V and 10 from J, leaving 8 bases between them. CDR3: CASSLGAGEQFF. CDR3 bases: TGTGCCAGCAGCTTAGGGGCGGGGGAGCAGTTCTTC.